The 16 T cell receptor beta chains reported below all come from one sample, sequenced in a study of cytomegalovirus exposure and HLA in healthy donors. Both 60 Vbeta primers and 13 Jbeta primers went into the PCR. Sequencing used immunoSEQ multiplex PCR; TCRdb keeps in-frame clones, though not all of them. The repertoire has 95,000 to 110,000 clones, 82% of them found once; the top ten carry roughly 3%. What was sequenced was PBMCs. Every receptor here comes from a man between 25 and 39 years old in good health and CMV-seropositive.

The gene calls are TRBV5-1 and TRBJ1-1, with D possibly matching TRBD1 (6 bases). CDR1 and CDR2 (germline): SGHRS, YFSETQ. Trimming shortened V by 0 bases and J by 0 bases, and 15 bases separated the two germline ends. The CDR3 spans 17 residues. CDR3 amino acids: CASSLDLGGGMNTEAFF. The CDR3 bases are TGCGCCAGCAGCTTGGATCTGGGAGGGGGAATGAACACTGAAGCTTTCTTT.

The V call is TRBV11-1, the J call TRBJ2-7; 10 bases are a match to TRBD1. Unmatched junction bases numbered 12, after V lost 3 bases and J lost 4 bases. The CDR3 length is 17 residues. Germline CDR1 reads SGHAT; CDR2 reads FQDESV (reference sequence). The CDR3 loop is CASSLRPGQGLRYEQYF. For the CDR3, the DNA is TGTGCCAGCAGCTTGAGGCCGGGACAGGGGTTGAGGTACGAGCAGTACTTC.

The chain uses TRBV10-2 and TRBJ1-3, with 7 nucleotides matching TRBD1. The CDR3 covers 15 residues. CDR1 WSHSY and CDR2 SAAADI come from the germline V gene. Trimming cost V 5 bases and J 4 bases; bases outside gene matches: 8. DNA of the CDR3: TGCGCCAGCAGTACACGGGACAGCATAGGAAACACCATATATTTT. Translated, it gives CASSTRDSIGNTIYF.

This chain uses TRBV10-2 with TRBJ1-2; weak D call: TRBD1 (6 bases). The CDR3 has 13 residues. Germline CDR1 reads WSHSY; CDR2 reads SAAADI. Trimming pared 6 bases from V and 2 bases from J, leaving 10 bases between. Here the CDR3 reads CASSGQSNYGYTF. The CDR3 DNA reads TGCGCCAGCAGCGGACAGAGCAACTATGGCTACACCTTC.

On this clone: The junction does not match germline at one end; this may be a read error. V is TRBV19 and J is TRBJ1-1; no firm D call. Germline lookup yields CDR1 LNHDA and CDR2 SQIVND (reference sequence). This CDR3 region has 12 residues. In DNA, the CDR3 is TGTGCCTGTAGCGGTCGGGACACTGAAGCTTTCTTT. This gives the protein CACSGRDTEAFF.

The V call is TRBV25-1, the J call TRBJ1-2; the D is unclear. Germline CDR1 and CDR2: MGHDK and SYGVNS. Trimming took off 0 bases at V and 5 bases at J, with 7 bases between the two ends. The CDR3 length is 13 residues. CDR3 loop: CASSEYGGYGYTF. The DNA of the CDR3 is TGTGCCAGCAGTGAATATGGCGGGTATGGCTACACCTTC.

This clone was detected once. The chain's CDR3 is CASRPTQGARYGYTF. CDR3 bases: TGTGCCAGCAGACCTACACAGGGGGCGCGCTATGGCTACACCTTC. The rearrangement uses TRBV11-2 and TRBJ1-2; TRBD1 matches at 9 bases. Germline loops: CDR1 SGHAT, CDR2 FQNNGV. Germline trimming cut 6 bases from V and 4 bases from J; bases unmatched to any gene: 9. The CDR3 has 15 residues. Full variable domain (remainder filled in from reference TRBV11-2 and TRBJ1-2): EAGVAQSPRYKIIEKRQSVAFWCNPISGHATLYWYQQILGQGPKLLIQFQNNGVVDDSQLPKDRFSAERLKGVDSTLKIQPAKLEDSAVYLCASRPTQGARYGYTFGSGTRLTVV.

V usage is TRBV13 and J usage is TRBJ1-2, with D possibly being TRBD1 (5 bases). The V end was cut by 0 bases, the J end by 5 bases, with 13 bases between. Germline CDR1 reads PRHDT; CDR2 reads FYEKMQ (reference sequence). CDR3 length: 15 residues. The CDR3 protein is CASSLGGGREYGYTF. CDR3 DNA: TGTGCCAGCAGCTTAGGCGGGGGAAGGGAGTATGGCTACACCTTC.

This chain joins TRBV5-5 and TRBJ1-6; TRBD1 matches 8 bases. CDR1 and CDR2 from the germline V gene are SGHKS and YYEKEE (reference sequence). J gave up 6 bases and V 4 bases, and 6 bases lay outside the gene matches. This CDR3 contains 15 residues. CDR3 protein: CASSPTGASNSPLHF. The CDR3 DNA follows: TGTGCCAGCAGCCCGACAGGGGCCAGTAATTCACCCCTCCACTTT.

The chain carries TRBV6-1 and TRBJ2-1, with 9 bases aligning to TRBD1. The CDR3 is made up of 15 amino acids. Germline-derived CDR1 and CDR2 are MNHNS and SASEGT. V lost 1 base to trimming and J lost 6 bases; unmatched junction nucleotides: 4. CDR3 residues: CASSEVRTGANEQFF. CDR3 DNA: TGTGCCAGCAGTGAAGTGAGGACAGGGGCCAATGAGCAGTTCTTC.

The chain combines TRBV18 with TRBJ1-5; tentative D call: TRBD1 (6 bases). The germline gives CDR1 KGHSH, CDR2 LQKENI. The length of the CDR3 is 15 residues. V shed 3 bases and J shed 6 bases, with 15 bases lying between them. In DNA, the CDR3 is TGTGCCAGCTCACCCGATGGGGGGGGGCGTCAGCCCCAGCATTTT. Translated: CASSPDGGGRQPQHF. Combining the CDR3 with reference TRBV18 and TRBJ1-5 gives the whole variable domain NAGVMQNPRHLVRRRGQEARLRCSPMKGHSHVYWYRQLPEEGLKFMVYLQKENIIDESGMPKERFSAEFPKEGPSILRIQQVVRGDSAAYFCASSPDGGGRQPQHFGDGTRLSIL.

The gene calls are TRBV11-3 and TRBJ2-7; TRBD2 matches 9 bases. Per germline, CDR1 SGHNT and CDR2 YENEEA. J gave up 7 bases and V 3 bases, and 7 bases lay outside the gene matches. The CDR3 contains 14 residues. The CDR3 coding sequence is TGTGCCAGCAGCTTCCGGACTAGCGTGAGGGAGCAGTACTTC. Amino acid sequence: CASSFRTSVREQYF. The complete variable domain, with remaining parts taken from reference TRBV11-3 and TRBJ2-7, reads EAGVVQSPRYKIIEKKQPVAFWCNPISGHNTLYWYLQNLGQGPELLIRYENEEAVDDSQLPKDRFSAERLKGVDSTLKIQPAELGDSAVYLCASSFRTSVREQYFGPGTRLTVT.

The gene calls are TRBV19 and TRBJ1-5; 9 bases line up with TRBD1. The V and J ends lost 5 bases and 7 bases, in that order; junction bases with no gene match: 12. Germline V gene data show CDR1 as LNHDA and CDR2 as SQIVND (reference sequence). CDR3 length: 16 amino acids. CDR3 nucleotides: TGTGCCAGTAGTGAATCGGGGACAGGGCGGGGACAGCCCCAGCATTTT. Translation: CASSESGTGRGQPQHF.

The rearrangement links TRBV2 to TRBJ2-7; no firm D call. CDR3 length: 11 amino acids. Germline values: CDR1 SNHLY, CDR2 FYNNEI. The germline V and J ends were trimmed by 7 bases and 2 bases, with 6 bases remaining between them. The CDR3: CASTSTYEQYF. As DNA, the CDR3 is TGTGCCAGCACCAGTACCTACGAGCAGTACTTC.

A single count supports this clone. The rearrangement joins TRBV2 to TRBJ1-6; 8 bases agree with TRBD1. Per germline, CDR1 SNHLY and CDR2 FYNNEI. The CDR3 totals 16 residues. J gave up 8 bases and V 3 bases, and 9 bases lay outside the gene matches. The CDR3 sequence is CASSDPTRTGHSPLHF. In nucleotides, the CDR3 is TGTGCCAGCAGTGACCCTACGAGGACAGGGCATTCACCCCTCCACTTT.

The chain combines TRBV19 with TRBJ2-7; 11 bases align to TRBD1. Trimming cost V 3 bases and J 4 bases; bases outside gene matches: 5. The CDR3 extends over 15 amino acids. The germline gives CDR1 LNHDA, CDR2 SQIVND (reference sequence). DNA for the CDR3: TGTGCCAGTAGTATGGCTGGGACAGGGGGTTACGAGCAGTACTTC. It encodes CASSMAGTGGYEQYF.